This TCR beta chain stems from a study of blood T cell repertoires in COVID-19. Study as a whole: Acute and convalescent COVID-19 samples came from the United States, Italy and Spain.

The study recruited people aged about 18 to 90 years across around 23 US areas. For recovered donors of Cohort 3, there were two negative PCRs, clearance, or symptom resolution. Between the trimmed V and J ends, which lost 6 bases and 1 base, there was a span of 10 bases. In germline, CDR1 is LGHDT, CDR2 YNNKEL (reference sequence). The CDR3 spans 14 residues. In the source study's methods: Estimation of nucleated cell counts was performed using reference gene primer amplification. The assay was immunoSEQ multiplex PCR, and TCRdb's table has in-frame clones only and misses some. For V, J and clone size, that table is used; D and trimming come from the DNA. The sample holds approximately 170,000 clones, less than 85% seen once.

The V call is TRBV3-1 (or the pseudogene TRBV3-2), the J call TRBJ1-3, with a weak D call TRBD1 (6 bases). Sequencing input: PBMCs or T cells enriched from blood (not recorded which). The sequence was obtained from a woman between 45 and 60 years old who had recovered from COVID-19. CDR3 DNA: TGTGCCAGCAGACTTCAGGGGTCTGGAAACACCATATATTTT. Its protein is CASRLQGSGNTIYF.